The T cell receptor (beta chain) under discussion was sequenced for a study of cytomegalovirus exposure and HLA in healthy donors. Study-wide context: A prior study identified 110 million or so unique TCR beta sequences from around 180 million T cells. Among the 370 or so donors who were genotyped, over 70% fell in the genetic ancestry cluster that is associated with self-reported Caucasian donors. Points from the study as a whole: Whilst most TCR sequences proved rare, a subset of public TCRs occurred across many donors. Highly shared variants forming one cluster were likely a sequencing artifact.

The PCR made use of 60 Vbeta and 13 Jbeta primers. The assay was immunoSEQ multiplex PCR, and TCRdb's table has in-frame clones only and misses some. The sample has some 200,000 clones; 75% to 90% are singletons. Trimming shortened V by 0 bases and J by 0 bases, and 8 bases separated the two germline ends. The CDR3 runs to 15 residues. Germline assignment: CDR1 MGHRA and CDR2 YSYEKL. Worth noting for this clone: The target antigen is unknown.

This receptor was obtained from a woman younger than 30 in good health and CMV-seronegative. The chain employs TRBV4-1 and TRBJ1-1; no definite D call. The sequenced sample was PBMCs. CDR3 in DNA: TGCGCCAGCAGCCAAGATCGGGGATTGAACACTGAAGCTTTCTTT. It encodes CASSQDRGLNTEAFF.